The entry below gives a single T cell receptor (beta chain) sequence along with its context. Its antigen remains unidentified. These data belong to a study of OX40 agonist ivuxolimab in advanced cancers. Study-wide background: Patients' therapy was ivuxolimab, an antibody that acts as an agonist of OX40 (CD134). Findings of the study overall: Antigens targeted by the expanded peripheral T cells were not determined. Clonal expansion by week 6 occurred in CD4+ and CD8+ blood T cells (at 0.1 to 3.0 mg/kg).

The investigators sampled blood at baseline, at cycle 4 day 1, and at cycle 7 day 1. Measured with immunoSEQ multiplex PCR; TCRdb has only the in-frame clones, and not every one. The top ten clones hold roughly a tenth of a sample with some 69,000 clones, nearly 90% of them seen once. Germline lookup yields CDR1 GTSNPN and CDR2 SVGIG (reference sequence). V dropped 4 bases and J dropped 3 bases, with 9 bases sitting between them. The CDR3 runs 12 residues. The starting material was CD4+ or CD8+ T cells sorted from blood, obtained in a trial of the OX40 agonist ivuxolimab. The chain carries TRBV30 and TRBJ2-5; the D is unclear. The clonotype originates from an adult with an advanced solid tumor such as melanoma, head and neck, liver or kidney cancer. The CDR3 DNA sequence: TGTGCCTGGACTGCCGCGGAAGAGACCCAGTACTTC. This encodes CAWTAAEETQYF.